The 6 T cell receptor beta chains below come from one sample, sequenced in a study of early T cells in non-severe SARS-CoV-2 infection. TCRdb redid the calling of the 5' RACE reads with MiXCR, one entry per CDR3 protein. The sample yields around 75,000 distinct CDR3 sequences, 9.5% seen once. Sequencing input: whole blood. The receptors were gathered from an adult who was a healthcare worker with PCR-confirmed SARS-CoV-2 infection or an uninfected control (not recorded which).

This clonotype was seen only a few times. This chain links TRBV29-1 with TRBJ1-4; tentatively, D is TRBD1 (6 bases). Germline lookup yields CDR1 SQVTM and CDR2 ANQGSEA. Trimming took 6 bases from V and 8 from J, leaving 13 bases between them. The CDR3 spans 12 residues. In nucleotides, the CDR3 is TGCAGCGTCGCTGAGACAGGCGAAAAACTGTTTTTT. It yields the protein CSVAETGEKLFF.

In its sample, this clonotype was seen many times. The CDR3 region has the DNA TGCGCCAGCAGCTTGGGGCTAGCGGGGGGATCCTCCTACGAGCAGTACTTC. Protein sequence: CASSLGLAGGSSYEQYF. The rearrangement links TRBV5-1 to TRBJ2-7; TRBD2 agrees at 11 bases. Unmatched junction bases numbered 5, after V lost 0 bases and J lost 0 bases. This CDR3 spans 17 amino acids. The germline V gene has CDR1 SGHRS and CDR2 YFSETQ. The variable domain in full, completed from reference TRBV5-1 and TRBJ2-7, reads KAGVTQTPRYLIKTRGQQVTLSCSPISGHRSVSWYQQTPGQGLQFLFEYFSETQRNKGNFPGRFSGRQFSNSRSEMNVSTLELGDSALYLCASSLGLAGGSSYEQYFGPGTRLTVT.

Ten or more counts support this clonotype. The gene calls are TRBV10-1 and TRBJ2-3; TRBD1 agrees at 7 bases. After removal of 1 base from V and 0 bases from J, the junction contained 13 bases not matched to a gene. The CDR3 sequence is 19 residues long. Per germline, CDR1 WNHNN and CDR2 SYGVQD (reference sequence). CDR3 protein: CASSELGGPHPTSTDTQYF. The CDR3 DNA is TGCGCCAGCAGTGAGTTAGGGGGCCCACACCCTACTAGCACAGATACGCAGTATTTT.

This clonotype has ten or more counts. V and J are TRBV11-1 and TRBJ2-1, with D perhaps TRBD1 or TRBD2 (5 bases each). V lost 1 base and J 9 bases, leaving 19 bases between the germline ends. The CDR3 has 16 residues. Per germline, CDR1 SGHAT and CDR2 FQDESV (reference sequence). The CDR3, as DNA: TGTGCCAGCAGCTTAGATCCCGGGGCCCACCCCAGTGAGCAGTTCTTC. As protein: CASSLDPGAHPSEQFF.

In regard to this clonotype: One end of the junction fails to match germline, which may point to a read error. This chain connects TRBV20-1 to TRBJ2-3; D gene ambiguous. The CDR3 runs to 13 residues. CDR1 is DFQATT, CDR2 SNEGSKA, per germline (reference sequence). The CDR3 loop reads CSALVHSTDTRYF. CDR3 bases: TGCAGTGCGTTAGTGCATAGCACAGATACGCGGTATTTT.

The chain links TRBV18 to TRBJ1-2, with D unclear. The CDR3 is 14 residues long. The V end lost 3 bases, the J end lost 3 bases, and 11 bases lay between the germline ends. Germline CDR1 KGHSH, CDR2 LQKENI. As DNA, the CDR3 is TGTGCCAGCTCACCCTTGGACGGGGACTATGGCTACACCTTC. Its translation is CASSPLDGDYGYTF.